This TCR beta chain is from a study of OX40 agonist ivuxolimab in advanced cancers. Study-level background: A mean age of approximately 60 years, range roughly 20 to 90, was recorded, and roughly 80% were male. Study-wide findings and caveats: It was also the case that some nonresponders had low normalized T-cell clonal expansion. In the 0.1 to 3.0 mg/kg range, CD4+ and CD8+ blood T cells had expanded clonally by week 6.

The germline gives CDR1 SGHAT, CDR2 FQNNGV. CDR3 length: 17 residues. V lost 4 bases and J 6 bases, leaving 19 bases between the germline ends. Sequencing was performed with immunoSEQ multiplex PCR; in TCRdb, only in-frame clones are kept and a portion is missing. This sample yields more than 60,000 clones, of which just under 95% are seen a single time; 15% to 19% belongs to the top ten. Anyone with autoimmune disease history or systemic immunosuppression was excluded. Notes on this clone: Its antigen is as yet unknown.

The receptor was derived from an adult with an advanced solid tumor such as melanoma, head and neck, liver or kidney cancer. The sequencing used CD4+ or CD8+ T cells sorted from blood, collected in a trial of the OX40 agonist ivuxolimab. This chain uses TRBV11-2 with TRBJ1-6, with D perhaps TRBD1 (6 bases). The CDR3 here is CASSSARDKGLNSPLHF. Written as DNA, the CDR3 is TGTGCCAGCAGCTCCGCCCGGGACAAAGGGCTTAATTCACCCCTCCACTTT.